This is a list of T cell receptor beta chains from one sample in a study of vaccination and CD4 T cells after COVID-19. No antigen is known for these receptors. Via MiXCR, TCRdb re-called the PCR reads, giving one row per CDR3 protein. The repertoire holds some 10,000 distinct CDR3 sequences, with about 30% as singletons. Sequences were derived from CD4+ T cells from blood, cultured in vitro, sampled after SARS-CoV-2 vaccination. The receptors shown here come from a human donor who had recovered from COVID-19. CDR3s leave out the opening cysteine and the closing phenylalanine or tryptophan. Only some rows state a clone size, as once, few, many or a class for expanded clones.

J gene	V gene	clone size	CDR3 protein
TRBJ1-2	TRBV7-6	NA	ASSLGPAGGVYGYT
TRBJ2-5	TRBV20-1	few	SARRRRGETQY
TRBJ2-1	TRBV28	NA	AIVSSGGSSYNEQF
TRBJ2-1	TRBV6-5	few	ASSYSGLAGEL
TRBJ1-1	TRBV14	few	ASSLGATRLAF
TRBJ1-2	TRBV20-1	NA	SARERTGEGYT
TRBJ2-3	TRBV11-1	few	ASSPRRQDPQY
TRBJ2-3	TRBV24-1	NA	ATSDPKNNRGQTDTQY
TRBJ1-5	TRBV7-9	few	ASSSGQRSNQPQH
TRBJ1-1	TRBV29-1	NA	SAQGAPNTEAF
TRBJ1-6	TRBV7-2	NA	ASSPRTGGISPLH
TRBJ1-2	TRBV6-2/TRBV6-3	few	ASSYSSPGHYGYT
TRBJ1-2	TRBV5-8	few	ASSRGGIYGYT
TRBJ2-7	TRBV30	NA	AWRRTGLSYEQY
TRBJ1-5	TRBV28	NA	ASNWGYQPQH
TRBJ2-7	TRBV28	NA	ASSPGGPAGSYEQY
TRBJ1-3	TRBV20-1	NA	SARTADGNTIY
TRBJ2-1	TRBV19	few	ASRRLAGLNNEQF
TRBJ2-2	TRBV6-2/TRBV6-3	few	ASSLRLRGPGTGELF
TRBJ2-7	TRBV28	few	ASSLVGGYEQY
TRBJ1-1	TRBV27	NA	ASSLSVLGNTEAF
TRBJ2-3	TRBV19	few	ASSIGGRRSDTQY
TRBJ2-7	TRBV20-1	few	SASRRVNEQY
TRBJ2-7	TRBV11-2	medium-sized	ASSFTFLYEQY
TRBJ2-7	TRBV6-2/TRBV6-3	NA	ASSKFRTGGNYEQY
TRBJ1-2	TRBV7-8	few	ASIRDRGRGEGYT
TRBJ1-5	TRBV20-1	few	SALQGASNQPQH
TRBJ1-2	TRBV10-3	NA	AIRGDRGPSA
TRBJ2-3	TRBV7-2	few	ASSPQGHGSLAASSADTQY
TRBJ1-2	TRBV19	few	AAKGRGWYGYT
TRBJ2-3	TRBV27	once	ASSGPDRGGTDTQY
TRBJ2-7	TRBV4-1	NA	ASSQQGGYEQY
TRBJ2-1	TRBV7-2	NA	ASSLIGGRLAGYNEQF
TRBJ2-7	TRBV5-1	NA	ASSLVGAVWEQY
NA	TRBV15	few	ATKTQY
TRBJ2-3	TRBV7-2	NA	ASSYSRADTQY
TRBJ1-4	TRBV20-1	NA	SAGLGVLNEKLF
TRBJ2-1	TRBV20-1	few	SATNRGLRDNEQF
TRBJ1-1	TRBV30	NA	AWSKELALNTEAF
TRBJ2-5	TRBV30	NA	AWRPQGAAETQY
TRBJ2-5	TRBV18	once	ASSPGTGGQETQY
TRBJ1-1	TRBV19	few	ASSPGTGTRNTEAF
TRBJ1-5	TRBV6-5	NA	ASSYRSGEH
TRBJ2-7	TRBV7-8	few	ASSLGGARNEQY
TRBJ2-7	TRBV19	NA	ASSKQGGNYEQY
TRBJ2-7	TRBV20-1	few	SAKTPTNAYEQY
TRBJ2-1	TRBV6-2/TRBV6-3	NA	ASSYSYRNEQF
TRBJ2-6	TRBV20-1	NA	SARRLSGANVLT
TRBJ2-7	TRBV12-3/TRBV12-4	NA	ASSLTATFHEQY
TRBJ1-2	TRBV11-2	NA	ASARTTNVWGYT
TRBJ2-1	TRBV6-5	NA	ASSYQYNEQF
TRBJ2-1	TRBV7-9	NA	ASKWREGSYNEQF